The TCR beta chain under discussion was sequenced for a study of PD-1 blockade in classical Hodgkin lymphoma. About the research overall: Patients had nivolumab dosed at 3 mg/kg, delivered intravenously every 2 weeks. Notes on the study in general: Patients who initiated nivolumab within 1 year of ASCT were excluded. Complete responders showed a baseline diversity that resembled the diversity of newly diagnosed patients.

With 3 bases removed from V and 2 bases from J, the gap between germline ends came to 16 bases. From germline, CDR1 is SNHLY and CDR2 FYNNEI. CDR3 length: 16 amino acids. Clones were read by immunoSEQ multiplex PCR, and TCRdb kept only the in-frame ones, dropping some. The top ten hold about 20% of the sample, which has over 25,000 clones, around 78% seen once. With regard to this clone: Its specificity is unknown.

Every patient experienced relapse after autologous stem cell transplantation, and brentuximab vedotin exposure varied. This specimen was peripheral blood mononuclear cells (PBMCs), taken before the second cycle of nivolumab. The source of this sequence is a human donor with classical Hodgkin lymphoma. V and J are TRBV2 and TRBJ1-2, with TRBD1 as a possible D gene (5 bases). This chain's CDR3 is CASSDRSSRGNYGYTF. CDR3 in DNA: TGTGCCAGCAGTGACAGGTCCTCGCGGGGGAACTATGGCTACACCTTC.